The 24 T cell receptor beta chains below were found in one sample sequenced in a study of pediatric ulcerative colitis. Some clones are missing from TCRdb's copy, which holds only in-frame ones; the method was immunoSEQ multiplex PCR. The sample holds tens of thousands of clones, over 70% seen once. The sequenced sample was blood. The receptor set was obtained from a boy between 5 and 17 years old who was a control in a study of pediatric ulcerative colitis.

V is TRBV7-2 and J is TRBJ1-1, with D unclear. Germline CDR1 and CDR2: SGHTA and FQGNSA. V shed 0 bases and J shed 7 bases, with 12 bases lying between them. The length of the CDR3 is 14 residues. The CDR3 here is CASSLAPDGIEAFF. CDR3 DNA sequence: TGTGCCAGCAGCTTAGCGCCGGACGGAATTGAAGCTTTCTTT.

The CDR3 sequence is CASSLDREETQYF. The CDR3 region has the DNA TGTGCCAGCAGCTTAGACAGGGAAGAGACCCAGTACTTC. The chain employs TRBV11-2 and TRBJ2-5; D is perhaps TRBD1 (5 bases). The germline V and J ends were trimmed by 0 bases and 3 bases, with 5 bases remaining between them. CDR3 length equals 13 residues. Per germline, CDR1 SGHAT and CDR2 FQNNGV.

This clone was seen once. The V call is TRBV7-9, the J call TRBJ2-2, with 8 bases lining up with TRBD2. Losses at the gene ends were 5 bases for V and 0 bases for J; bases not matched to a gene: 5. The CDR3 is 16 amino acids. Germline assignment: CDR1 SEHNR and CDR2 FQNEAQ (reference sequence). DNA of the CDR3: TGTGCCAGCAGCGGTCGGGGACTAGCGAACACCGGGGAGCTGTTTTTT. Translation: CASSGRGLANTGELFF.

This chain connects TRBV5-8 to TRBJ2-1, with TRBD1 matching over 7 bases. V was pared by 0 bases and J by 5 bases, with 5 bases of the junction left unmatched. The CDR3 loop spans 15 amino acids. Germline V gene lookup returns CDR1 SGHTS and CDR2 YDEGEE. The CDR3 coding sequence is TGTGCCAGCAGCTTGGGACAGGGCCCCCACAATGAGCAGTTCTTC. This codes for CASSLGQGPHNEQFF.

This rearrangement joins TRBV18 to TRBJ1-4; perhaps TRBD1 as D (5 bases). Germline V CDR1 and CDR2: KGHSH, LQKENI. Trimming cost V 2 bases and J 7 bases, with 8 bases left between them. This CDR3 spans 13 amino acids. CDR3 bases: TGTGCCAGCTCACCAGGACATCTTGAAAAACTGTTTTTT. This sequence encodes CASSPGHLEKLFF. Variable domain in full (rest from reference TRBV18 and TRBJ1-4): NAGVMQNPRHLVRRRGQEARLRCSPMKGHSHVYWYRQLPEEGLKFMVYLQKENIIDESGMPKERFSAEFPKEGPSILRIQQVVRGDSAAYFCASSPGHLEKLFFGSGTQLSVL.

The rearrangement joins TRBV9 to TRBJ2-1, with D maybe TRBD2 (5 bases). The V gene's germline CDR1 is SGDLS and CDR2 YYNGEE. V was pared by 0 bases and J by 7 bases, with 14 bases between. The CDR3 totals 15 residues. The CDR3 sequence is CASSVDPGTGNEQFF. The CDR3 nucleotides are TGTGCCAGCAGCGTAGACCCGGGAACGGGGAATGAGCAGTTCTTC.

The CDR3 region has the DNA TGTGCCAGCAGTAGAGGGGGGGGCCGCACAGATACGCAGTATTTT. Translating it yields CASSRGGGRTDTQYF. The gene calls are TRBV7-8 and TRBJ2-3; D is possibly TRBD2 (7 bases). This CDR3 has 15 residues. Per germline, CDR1 SGHVS and CDR2 FQNEAQ. The ends were cut back, 6 bases at V and 1 base at J, with 14 bases in the middle.

The table lists this clone with a count of one. This chain uses TRBV7-9 with TRBJ1-3; no reliable D call. This CDR3 comprises 13 residues. The V gene lost 1 base and the J gene lost 4 bases, with 5 bases spanning the gap. CDR1 is SEHNR, CDR2 FQNEAQ, per germline (reference sequence). The CDR3 DNA follows: TGTGCCAGCAGCTTAGGGCAGGGAAACACCATATATTTT. Translating it yields CASSLGQGNTIYF.

The rearrangement uses TRBV7-2 and TRBJ1-1, with 8 positions matching TRBD1. V lost 5 bases and J lost 1; bases outside the gene matches: 6. Germline V CDR1 and CDR2: SGHTA, FQGNSA. This CDR3 is built from 15 residues. The CDR3 here is CASSTGQGGNTEAFF. As DNA, the CDR3 is TGTGCCAGCAGCACAGGACAGGGTGGGAACACTGAAGCTTTCTTT.

The V and J genes are TRBV5-1 and TRBJ1-1; unclear D gene. Trimming left V 5 bases short and J 4 bases short, with 18 bases between. Germline CDR1 SGHRS, CDR2 YFSETQ. This CDR3 is 15 amino acids long. Here the CDR3 DNA reads TGCGCCAGCAGGGAGGGTGGTACCCCGGGCACTGAAGCTTTCTTT. Amino acids: CASREGGTPGTEAFF.

In DNA, the CDR3 is TGTGCCAGCAGCTCGGACAGGAGCTCCTATAATTCACCCCTCCACTTT. This sequence encodes CASSSDRSSYNSPLHF. The chain carries TRBV7-8 and TRBJ1-6; 7 positions agree with TRBD1. The CDR3 consists of 16 residues. Germline V gene lookup returns CDR1 SGHVS and CDR2 FQNEAQ. The V segment lost 4 bases and the J segment 0 bases; nucleotides outside the gene matches: 3.

This clone occurred once. This rearrangement joins TRBV7-8 to TRBJ1-2; D possibly corresponds to TRBD1 (5 bases). V lost 1 base and J lost 5, with 14 bases in between. The CDR3 runs to 15 residues. Germline CDR1 and CDR2: SGHVS and FQNEAQ. CDR3 protein: CASSLVENPGYGYTF. The CDR3 DNA reads as TGTGCCAGCAGCTTAGTGGAAAATCCAGGGTATGGCTACACCTTC.

The rearrangement joins TRBV6-5 to TRBJ1-1; D not certain. V was pared by 9 bases and J by 0 bases, with 11 bases between. CDR1 and CDR2 from the germline V gene are MNHEY and SVGAGI. The CDR3 has 13 amino acids. As DNA, the CDR3 is TGTGCCAGTGGCCCAAGCGTGAACACTGAAGCTTTCTTT. This sequence encodes CASGPSVNTEAFF.

The chain couples TRBV6-5 to TRBJ1-1, with D perhaps TRBD1 (5 bases). Per germline, CDR1 MNHEY and CDR2 SVGAGI. Trimming shortened V by 5 bases and J by 1 base, and 11 bases separated the two germline ends. CDR3 length: 14 amino acids. The CDR3 DNA is TGTGCCAGCAGTCCCGTAGACAGGAACACTGAAGCTTTCTTT. Translating gives CASSPVDRNTEAFF.

The chain recombines TRBV25-1 with TRBJ1-2, with 12 bases identical to TRBD1. This CDR3 is built from 18 residues. J was trimmed by 6 bases and V by 1 base; bases with no gene match: 12. Looked up from germline, CDR1 is MGHDK and CDR2 is SYGVNS. CDR3 amino acids: CASSESPGQGAPMDGYTF. CDR3 nucleotide sequence: TGTGCCAGCAGTGAATCTCCGGGACAGGGGGCGCCTATGGATGGCTACACCTTC.

This clone appeared a few times. The rearrangement joins TRBV27 to TRBJ1-2, with 9 bases aligning to TRBD1. The V and J ends lost 6 bases and 4 bases, in that order; junction bases with no gene match: 3. CDR1 MNHEY and CDR2 SMNVEV come from the germline V gene (reference sequence). The CDR3 consists of 13 residues. In DNA form, the CDR3 reads TGTGCCAGCAGGGGGACAGGGAGCTATGGCTACACCTTC. Amino acids: CASRGTGSYGYTF.

In DNA, the CDR3 is TGTGCCAGCAGCTTAGACAGGTCGGGGCAGTACTTC. Residues: CASSLDRSGQYF. The chain employs TRBV7-9 and TRBJ2-7; D might be TRBD1 (5 bases). Trimming took off 1 base at V and 9 bases at J, with 10 bases between the two ends. The CDR3 extends over 12 amino acids. Germline assignment: CDR1 SEHNR and CDR2 FQNEAQ (reference sequence). The full variable domain, completed using reference TRBV7-9 and TRBJ2-7, is DTGVSQNPRHKITKRGQNVTFRCDPISEHNRLYWYRQTLGQGPEFLTYFQNEAQLEKSRLLSDRFSAERPKGSFSTLEIQRTEQGDSAMYLCASSLDRSGQYFGPGTRLTVT.

This clone was seen a single time. The chain combines TRBV7-8 with TRBJ1-1, with 9 bases that match TRBD1. Germline loops: CDR1 SGHVS, CDR2 FQNEAQ. The V segment lost 7 bases and the J segment 1 base; nucleotides outside the gene matches: 10. The CDR3 length is 16 residues. Here the CDR3 reads CASIPIGTGKNTEAFF. The CDR3 DNA follows: TGTGCCAGCATCCCCATAGGGACAGGGAAGAACACTGAAGCTTTCTTT.

The chain employs TRBV5-1 and TRBJ1-2; tentatively, D is TRBD1 (5 bases). This CDR3 has 13 amino acids. Trimming removed 0 bases at V and 7 bases at J, with 10 bases between. Per the germline V gene, CDR1 is SGHRS and CDR2 is YFSETQ. Here the CDR3 reads CASSLESGGGYTF. The CDR3 DNA is TGCGCCAGCAGCTTGGAATCTGGGGGTGGCTACACCTTC.

V and J are TRBV19 and TRBJ1-2; D not resolved. CDR1 and CDR2 (germline): LNHDA, SQIVND (reference sequence). The ends were cut back, 10 bases at V and 3 bases at J, with 12 bases in the middle. The length of the CDR3 is 12 residues. The CDR3 is CATKAEDYGYTF. The CDR3 DNA reads TGTGCCACCAAGGCAGAGGACTATGGCTACACCTTC.

This clone has a single count. The CDR3 is CATSGGGEGEKLFF. The CDR3 nucleotides read TGTGCCACCAGCGGAGGTGGCGAGGGTGAAAAACTGTTTTTT. J is TRBJ1-4 and V is TRBV15; no firm D call. V was clipped by 5 bases and J by 7 bases, with 14 bases between them. Looked up from germline, CDR1 is LNHNV and CDR2 is YYDKDF (reference sequence). The CDR3 is 14 residues long.

The count of this clone is one. The rearrangement uses TRBV5-1 and TRBJ2-3; D unresolved. Germline V gene data show CDR1 as SGHRS and CDR2 as YFSETQ. Trimming pared 2 bases from V and 6 bases from J, leaving 7 bases between. The CDR3 consists of 12 residues. The CDR3 region is CASSFFWDTQYF. As DNA, the CDR3 is TGCGCCAGCAGCTTTTTCTGGGATACGCAGTATTTT.

This clone has more than one count but fewer than ten. This chain connects TRBV10-1 to TRBJ1-5; 7 bases align to TRBD1. Germline trimming cut 2 bases from V and 5 bases from J; bases unmatched to any gene: 0. CDR1 and CDR2 from the germline V gene are WNHNN and SYGVQD (reference sequence). The CDR3 runs 13 residues. In DNA form, the CDR3 reads TGCGCCAGCAGTGAGCAGGGGGATCAGCCCCAGCATTTT. Translation gives CASSEQGDQPQHF.

The gene calls are TRBV7-6 and TRBJ2-5; weak D call: TRBD2 (5 bases). Between the trimmed V and J ends, which lost 1 base and 5 bases, there was a span of 17 bases. CDR1 and CDR2 (germline): SGHVS, FNYEAQ. This CDR3 has 16 amino acids. The CDR3 DNA follows: TGTGCCAGCAGCTTAGTGACCCGGAGGATTCAGGAGACCCAGTACTTC. Translation gives CASSLVTRRIQETQYF. Based on the CDR3 plus reference TRBV7-6 and TRBJ2-5, the full variable domain is GAGVSQSPRYKVTKRGQDVALRCDPISGHVSLYWYRQALGQGPEFLTYFNYEAQQDKSGLPNDRFSAERPEGSISTLTIQRTEQRDSAMYRCASSLVTRRIQETQYFGPGTRLLVL.